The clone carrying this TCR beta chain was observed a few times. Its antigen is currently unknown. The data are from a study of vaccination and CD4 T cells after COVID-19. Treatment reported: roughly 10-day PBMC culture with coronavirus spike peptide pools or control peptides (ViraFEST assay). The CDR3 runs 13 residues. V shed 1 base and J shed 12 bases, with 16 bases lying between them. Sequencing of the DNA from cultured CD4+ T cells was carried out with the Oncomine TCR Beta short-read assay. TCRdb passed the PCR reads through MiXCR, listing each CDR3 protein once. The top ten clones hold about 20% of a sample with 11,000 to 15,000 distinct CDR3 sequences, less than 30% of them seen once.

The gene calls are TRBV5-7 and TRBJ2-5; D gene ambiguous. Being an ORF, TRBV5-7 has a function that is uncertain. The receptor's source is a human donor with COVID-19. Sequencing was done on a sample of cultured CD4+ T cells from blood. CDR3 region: CASSLSLVYGEYF. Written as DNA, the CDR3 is TGTGCCAGCAGCTTGTCCCTCGTTTATGGGGAGTACTTC.